This T cell receptor (beta chain) was sequenced during a study of human T cells and chemical hapten exposure. Study in general: DPC at 0.01% went onto the upper back in patch tests, read at 6 days. Small volume differences among pooled libraries mainly caused per-sample TCR yield variation.

Unique molecular identifiers were affixed to discrete cDNA molecules within the library. A single record per CDR3 protein comes from TCRdb applying MiXCR to the RACE reads. This repertoire shows over 100,000 distinct CDR3 sequences, roughly 9% found once; its top ten account for around 3.1%. General study findings and limits: After DPC sensitization, TCRs above 1 in 1000 frequency showed no change.

This clonotype was found a few times. Its matching antigen is unknown. The CDR3 consists of 12 residues. V was trimmed by 5 bases and J by 7 bases, leaving 11 bases between them. Germline CDR1 and CDR2: SGHVS and FNYEAQ. Specified time point: patch test 2, 6 weeks after DPC sensitization. Treatment: therapeutic diphenylcyclopropenone sensitization with weekly scalp DPC. Source: whole blood, taken in connection with sensitization to the hapten diphenylcyclopropenone (DPC). The rearrangement uses TRBV7-6 and TRBJ1-1, with a possible D match to TRBD1 (6 bases). This TCR was recovered from a woman in her thirties or forties with alopecia areata. Some clones in this sample may be carry-over from other donors' samples. The CDR3 DNA reads TGTGCCAGCAGCACCGGGACAAATGAAGCTTTCTTT. This sequence encodes CASSTGTNEAFF.